A selection of T cell receptor beta chains follows, all from one sample in a study of T cell responses to AZD1222 COVID-19 vaccine. Sequencing used immunoSEQ multiplex PCR; TCRdb keeps in-frame clones, though not all of them. The sample has 150,000 to 200,000 clones, 90% seen once. Sequenced here: peripheral blood, sampled on day 0 of AZD1222 vaccination. The receptors were sampled from an adult in good health. The CDR3 runs from the conserved cysteine through the conserved F or W. A D gene is named only where the DNA matches it firmly. Not all rows give a size; the values are once, few, many and, for expanded clones, a class.

j_call | clone_size | v_call | d_call | cdr3_aa | cdr3_nt
TRBJ2-2 | once | TRBV7-8 | - | CASSLGGSSTRGGELFF | TGTGCCAGCAGCTTAGGAGGGTCGAGTACGAGAGGCGGGGAGCTGTTTTTT
TRBJ1-1 | once | TRBV6-5 | - | CASRRPGAEAFF | TGTGCCAGCAGAAGACCAGGGGCTGAAGCTTTCTTT
TRBJ2-1 | once | TRBV19 | TRBD2 | CASSIDQRLAGGSYNEQFF | TGTGCCAGTAGTATAGATCAGCGGCTAGCGGGGGGCTCCTACAATGAGCAGTTCTTC
TRBJ2-1 | - | TRBV9 | TRBD1 | CASRRQGSNEQFF | TGTGCCAGCAGACGACAGGGTTCCAATGAGCAGTTCTTC
TRBJ2-1 | - | TRBV19 | - | CASSIGKTFGSGQFF | TGTGCCAGTAGTATAGGGAAAACGTTCGGGTCTGGGCAGTTCTTC
TRBJ1-1 | - | TRBV18 | - | CASSQGSTRTEAFF | TGTGCCAGCTCACAGGGGAGCACCCGAACTGAAGCTTTCTTT
TRBJ2-6 | - | TRBV7-8 | - | CASSLRDPGAGANVLTF | TGTGCCAGCAGCTTGAGGGATCCGGGGGCTGGGGCCAACGTCCTGACTTTC
TRBJ1-6 | - | TRBV2 | TRBD1 | CASSDGTANSPLHF | TGTGCCAGCAGTGACGGGACAGCCAATTCACCCCTCCACTTT
TRBJ2-5 | - | TRBV5-1 | TRBD2 | CASSPIAGGGETQYF | TGCGCCAGCAGCCCGATAGCGGGGGGCGGGGAGACCCAGTACTTC
TRBJ2-7 | - | TRBV3-1/TRBV3-2 | - | CASSLHSYEQYF | TGTGCCAGCAGCCTCCACTCCTACGAGCAGTACTTC
TRBJ1-2 | - | TRBV20-1 | - | CSASGAAGSGYGYTF | TGCAGTGCTAGTGGGGCCGCGGGTAGTGGCTATGGCTACACCTTC
TRBJ1-5 | - | TRBV18 | - | CASSLTKGSNQPQHF | TGTGCCAGCTCCCTAACCAAGGGGAGCAATCAGCCCCAGCATTTT
TRBJ1-2 | few | TRBV4-1 | TRBD1 | CASSQEGQSYGYTF | TGCGCCAGCAGCCAAGAGGGACAGTCCTATGGCTACACCTTC
TRBJ2-7 | - | TRBV4-2 | TRBD2 | CASSQGAGEAYEQYF | TGTGCCAGCAGCCAAGGGGCGGGGGAAGCCTACGAGCAGTACTTC
TRBJ2-4 | - | TRBV4-2 | TRBD1 | CASSQVWDSVNIQYF | TGTGCCAGCAGCCAAGTGTGGGACAGCGTAAACATTCAGTACTTC
TRBJ2-3 | - | TRBV4-2 | - | CASSHGGPSSDTQYF | TGTGCCAGCAGCCATGGGGGGCCGAGTTCGGATACGCAGTATTTT
TRBJ2-1 | once | TRBV5-4 | - | CASSFIRGGSSYNEQFF | TGTGCCAGCAGCTTCATCCGTGGGGGAAGCTCCTACAATGAGCAGTTCTTC
TRBJ2-1 | - | TRBV19 | - | CASSKRAPYNEQFF | TGTGCCAGTAGCAAGCGGGCCCCCTACAATGAGCAGTTCTTC
TRBJ1-1 | once | TRBV5-1 | - | CASSPGTGNTEAFF | TGCGCCAGCAGCCCCGGGACGGGGAACACTGAAGCTTTCTTT
TRBJ2-7 | - | TRBV9 | - | CASSVGGTPYEQYF | TGTGCCAGCAGCGTAGGGGGCACCCCCTACGAGCAGTACTTC
TRBJ1-2 | - | TRBV10-3 | - | CAISDPGFGYTF | TGTGCCATCAGTGACCCCGGTTTCGGCTACACCTTC
TRBJ2-7 | - | TRBV5-6 | - | CASSAPRANPTHEQYF | TGTGCCAGCAGCGCCCCTCGGGCCAACCCAACTCACGAGCAGTACTTC
TRBJ1-2 | - | TRBV29-1 | - | CSVGGGQNYGYTF | TGCAGCGTTGGAGGAGGGCAGAACTATGGCTACACCTTC
TRBJ1-1 | - | TRBV27 | TRBD1 | CASSFMTGFDTEAFF | TGTGCCAGCAGTTTCATGACAGGGTTTGACACTGAAGCTTTCTTT
TRBJ2-1 | - | TRBV20-1 | - | CSALYNEQFF | TGCAGTGCCCTATACAATGAGCAGTTCTTC
TRBJ2-2 | - | TRBV9 | - | CASSVGAVAGELFF | TGTGCCAGCAGCGTAGGGGCGGTAGCCGGGGAGCTGTTTTTT
TRBJ2-7 | - | TRBV4-1 | - | CASSQDMAGEQYF | TGCGCCAGCAGCCAAGATATGGCTGGCGAGCAGTACTTC
TRBJ1-5 | - | TRBV2 | TRBD1 | CATTGGEGQPQHF | TGTGCCACCACAGGGGGCGAAGGTCAGCCCCAGCATTTT
TRBJ2-5 | once | TRBV6-2/TRBV6-3 | TRBD2 | CASSYFRGGAETQYF | TGTGCCAGCAGTTACTTCCGCGGGGGGGCTGAGACCCAGTACTTC
TRBJ2-7 | - | TRBV16 | - | CASSQSAGALGYEQYF | TGTGCCAGCAGCCAATCTGCAGGGGCGCTTGGGTACGAGCAGTACTTC
TRBJ1-4 | - | TRBV4-1 | TRBD1 | CASSQGSQGVRVGKLFF | TGCGCCAGCAGCCAAGGTTCACAGGGGGTAAGGGTCGGAAAACTGTTTTTT
TRBJ2-2 | - | TRBV4-3 | - | CAGPTRNTGELFF | TGCGCCGGTCCAACGCGGAACACCGGGGAGCTGTTTTTT
TRBJ2-1 | - | TRBV30 | - | CAWQRRISGDEQFF | TGTGCCTGGCAGAGGAGGATCTCCGGAGATGAGCAGTTCTTC
TRBJ1-6 | - | TRBV15 | - | CATSRTGTENSPLHF | TGTGCCACCAGCAGAACTGGGACCGAAAATTCACCCCTCCACTTT
TRBJ1-3 | - | TRBV29-1 | - | CSVRTGNTIYF | TGCAGCGTAAGGACAGGAAACACCATATATTTT
TRBJ2-2 | - | TRBV9 | TRBD2 | CASSVNSGGGGGELFF | TGTGCCAGCAGCGTCAATAGCGGGGGCGGCGGCGGGGAGCTGTTTTTT
TRBJ2-7 | once | TRBV9 | - | CASSLNPGSYEQYF | TGTGCCAGCAGCTTAAATCCGGGCTCCTACGAGCAGTACTTC
TRBJ2-7 | - | TRBV7-2 | TRBD1 | CASSHGTAYQQYF | TGTGCCAGCAGCCACGGGACAGCCTACCAGCAGTACTTC
TRBJ1-1 | - | TRBV11-1 | - | CASSLEVNTEAFF | TGTGCCAGCAGCTTAGAAGTGAACACTGAAGCTTTCTTT
TRBJ2-7 | once | TRBV18 | TRBD2 | CASSPPSGGDEQYF | TGTGCCAGCTCACCACCGTCGGGGGGGGACGAGCAGTACTTC
TRBJ2-7 | - | TRBV20-1 | TRBD1 | CSASVETGQNKQYF | TGCAGTGCTAGTGTCGAGACAGGGCAAAATAAGCAGTACTTC
TRBJ1-2 | - | TRBV29-1 | - | CSVPGLDYGYTF | TGCAGCGTCCCGGGGCTCGACTATGGCTACACCTTC
TRBJ2-6 | - | TRBV7-2 | - | CASSLAGANVLTF | TGTGCCAGCAGCTTGGCGGGGGCCAACGTCCTGACTTTC
TRBJ1-6 | - | TRBV5-1 | TRBD1 | CASSPYNDRANSPLHF | TGCGCCAGCAGCCCTTACAACGACAGGGCGAATTCACCCCTCCACTTT
TRBJ2-2 | - | TRBV13 | - | CASSFTGTGTGELFF | TGTGCCAGCAGCTTTACGGGCACCGGAACCGGGGAGCTGTTTTTT
TRBJ2-7 | - | TRBV19 | TRBD2 | CASSKLAGASYEQYF | TGTGCCAGTAGTAAACTAGCGGGGGCCTCCTACGAGCAGTACTTC
TRBJ1-4 | - | TRBV25-1 | - | CASSRQAGEKLFF | TGTGCCAGCAGTCGACAGGCTGGTGAAAAACTGTTTTTT
TRBJ2-5 | - | TRBV3-1/TRBV3-2 | - | CASSQGGGLQETQYF | TGTGCCAGCAGCCAAGGTGGGGGCCTCCAAGAGACCCAGTACTTC
TRBJ2-2 | - | TRBV6-5 | TRBD1 | CASNSRGHTGELFF | TGTGCCAGCAATTCCAGGGGGCACACCGGGGAGCTGTTTTTT
TRBJ1-2 | - | TRBV15 | - | CATSRDWGASYGYTF | TGTGCCACCAGCAGAGATTGGGGGGCTAGCTATGGCTACACCTTC
TRBJ2-1 | few | TRBV12-5 | - | CASGSGQSGVNEQFF | TGTGCTAGTGGTTCCGGACAGTCTGGTGTCAATGAGCAGTTCTTC
TRBJ1-2 | - | TRBV6-2/TRBV6-3 | - | CASSPLSHYGYTF | TGTGCCAGCAGTCCGCTCAGCCACTATGGCTACACCTTC
TRBJ2-3 | - | TRBV7-2 | - | CASSYSGTSTDTQYF | TGTGCCAGCAGTTACTCCGGGACCTCCACAGATACGCAGTATTTT
TRBJ1-6 | - | TRBV7-8 | - | CASRRNPGSNSPLHF | TGTGCCAGCAGAAGGAATCCCGGGAGTAATTCACCCCTCCACTTT
TRBJ1-5 | - | TRBV13 | - | CASSPGSRQPQHF | TGTGCCAGCAGCCCAGGGAGCAGGCAGCCCCAGCATTTT
TRBJ1-6 | - | TRBV5-4 | TRBD1 | CASSRDRGPNSPLHF | TGTGCCAGCAGCCGAGACAGGGGACCCAATTCACCCCTCCACTTT
TRBJ2-7 | - | TRBV19 | - | CASSSSSYEQYF | TGTGCCAGTTCTTCCAGCTCCTACGAGCAGTACTTC
TRBJ1-1 | - | TRBV14 | TRBD1 | CASSRDRVSEAFF | TGTGCCAGCAGCCGAGACAGGGTTTCTGAAGCTTTCTTT
TRBJ1-5 | - | TRBV5-6 | - | CASSLGPVSNQPQHF | TGTGCCAGCAGCTTGGGCCCTGTTAGCAATCAGCCCCAGCATTTT
TRBJ1-4 | - | TRBV5-6 | - | CASSLGGQGDEKLFF | TGTGCCAGCAGCTTGGGCGGTCAGGGAGATGAAAAACTGTTTTTT